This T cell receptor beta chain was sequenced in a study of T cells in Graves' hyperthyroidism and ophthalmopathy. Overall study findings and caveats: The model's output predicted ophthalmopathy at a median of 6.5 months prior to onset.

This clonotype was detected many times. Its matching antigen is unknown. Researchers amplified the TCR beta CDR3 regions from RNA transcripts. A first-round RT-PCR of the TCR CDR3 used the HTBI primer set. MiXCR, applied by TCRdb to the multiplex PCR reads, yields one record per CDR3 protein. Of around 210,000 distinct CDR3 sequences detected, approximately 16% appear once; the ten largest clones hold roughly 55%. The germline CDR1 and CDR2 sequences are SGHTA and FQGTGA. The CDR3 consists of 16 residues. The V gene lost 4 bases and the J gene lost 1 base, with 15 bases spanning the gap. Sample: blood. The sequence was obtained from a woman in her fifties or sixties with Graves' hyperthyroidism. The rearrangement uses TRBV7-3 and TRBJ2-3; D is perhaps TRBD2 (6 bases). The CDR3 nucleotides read TGTGCCAGCAGCTCCGGGGCGGCTAGCGGCACAGATACGCAGTATTTT. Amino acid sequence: CASSSGAASGTDTQYF.